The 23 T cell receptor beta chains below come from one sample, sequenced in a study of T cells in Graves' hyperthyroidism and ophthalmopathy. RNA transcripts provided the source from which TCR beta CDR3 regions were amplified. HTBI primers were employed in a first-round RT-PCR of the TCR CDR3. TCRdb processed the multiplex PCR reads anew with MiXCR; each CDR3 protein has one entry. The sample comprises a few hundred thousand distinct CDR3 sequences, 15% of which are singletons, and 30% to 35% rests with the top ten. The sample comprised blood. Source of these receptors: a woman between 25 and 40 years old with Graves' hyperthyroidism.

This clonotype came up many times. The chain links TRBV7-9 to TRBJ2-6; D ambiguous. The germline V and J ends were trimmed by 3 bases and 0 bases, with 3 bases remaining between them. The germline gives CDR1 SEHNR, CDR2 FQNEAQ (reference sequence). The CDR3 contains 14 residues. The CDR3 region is CASSFSSGANVLTF. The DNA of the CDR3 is TGTGCCAGCAGCTTCTCCTCTGGGGCCAACGTCCTGACTTTC.

The CDR3 reads CSALDIHEQYF. As DNA, the CDR3 is TGCAGTGCCCTTGACATCCACGAGCAGTACTTC. V gene TRBV20-1 combines with J gene TRBJ2-7; no clear D. The CDR3 is 11 amino acids. Deletions cut 6 bases from V and 5 bases from J, with 11 bases between. Germline lookup yields CDR1 DFQATT and CDR2 SNEGSKA (reference sequence).

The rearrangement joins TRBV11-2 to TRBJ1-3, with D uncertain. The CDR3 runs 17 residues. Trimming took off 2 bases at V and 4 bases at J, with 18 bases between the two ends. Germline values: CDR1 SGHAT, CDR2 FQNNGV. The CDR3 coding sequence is TGTGCCAGCAGCTTAACGAGGGCCCCCCGGAGAGGAAACACCATATATTTT. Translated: CASSLTRAPRRGNTIYF.

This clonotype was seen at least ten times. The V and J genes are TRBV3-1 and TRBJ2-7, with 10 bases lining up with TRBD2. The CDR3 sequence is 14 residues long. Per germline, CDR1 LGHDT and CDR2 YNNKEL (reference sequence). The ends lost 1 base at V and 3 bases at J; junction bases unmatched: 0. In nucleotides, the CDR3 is TGTGCCAGCAGCCAAGGACTAGCGGGCTACGAGCAGTACTTC. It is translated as CASSQGLAGYEQYF.

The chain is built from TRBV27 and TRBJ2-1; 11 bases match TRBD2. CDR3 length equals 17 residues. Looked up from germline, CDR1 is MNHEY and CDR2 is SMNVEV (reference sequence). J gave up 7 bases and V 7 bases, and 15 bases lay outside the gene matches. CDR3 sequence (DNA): TGTGCCAGCAAGGGACTAGCGGAAAACCTTCGTACGAATGAGCAGTTCTTC. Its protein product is CASKGLAENLRTNEQFF.

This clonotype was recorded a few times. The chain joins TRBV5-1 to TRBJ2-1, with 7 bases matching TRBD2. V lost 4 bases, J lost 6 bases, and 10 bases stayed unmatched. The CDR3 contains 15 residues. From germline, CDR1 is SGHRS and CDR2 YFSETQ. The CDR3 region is CASSPSGGSVNEQFF. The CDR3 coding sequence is TGCGCCAGCAGCCCCTCGGGCGGGAGCGTCAATGAGCAGTTCTTC. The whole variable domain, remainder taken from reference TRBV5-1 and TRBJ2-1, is KAGVTQTPRYLIKTRGQQVTLSCSPISGHRSVSWYQQTPGQGLQFLFEYFSETQRNKGNFPGRFSGRQFSNSRSEMNVSTLELGDSALYLCASSPSGGSVNEQFFGPGTRLTVL.

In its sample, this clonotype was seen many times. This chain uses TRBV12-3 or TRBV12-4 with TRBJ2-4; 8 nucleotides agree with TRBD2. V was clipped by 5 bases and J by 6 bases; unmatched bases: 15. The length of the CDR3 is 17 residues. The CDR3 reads CASSPRIGREGGNIQYF. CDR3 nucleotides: TGTGCCAGCAGTCCCCGGATCGGGAGGGAAGGGGGAAACATTCAGTACTTC.

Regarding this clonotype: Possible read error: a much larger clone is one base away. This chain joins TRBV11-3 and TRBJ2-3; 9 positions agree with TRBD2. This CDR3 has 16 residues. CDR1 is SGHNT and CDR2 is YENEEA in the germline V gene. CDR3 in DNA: TGTGCCAGCAGCTTACCCCTAGCGGGGAGGACAGGTACGCAGTATTTT. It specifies CASSLPLAGRTGTQYF.

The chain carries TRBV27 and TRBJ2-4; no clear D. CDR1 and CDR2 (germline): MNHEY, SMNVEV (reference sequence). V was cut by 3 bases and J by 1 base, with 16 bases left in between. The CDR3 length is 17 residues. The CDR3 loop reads CASSFLKGSTAKNIQYF. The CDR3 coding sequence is TGTGCCAGCAGTTTTTTAAAAGGTAGCACGGCCAAAAACATTCAGTACTTC.

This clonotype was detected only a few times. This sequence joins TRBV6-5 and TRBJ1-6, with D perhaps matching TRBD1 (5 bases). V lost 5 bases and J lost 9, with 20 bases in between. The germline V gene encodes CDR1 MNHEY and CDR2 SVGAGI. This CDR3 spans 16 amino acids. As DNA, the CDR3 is TGTGCCAGCAGTCACCGGGACCCTCGGATGCGTTCACCCCTCCACTTT. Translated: CASSHRDPRMRSPLHF.

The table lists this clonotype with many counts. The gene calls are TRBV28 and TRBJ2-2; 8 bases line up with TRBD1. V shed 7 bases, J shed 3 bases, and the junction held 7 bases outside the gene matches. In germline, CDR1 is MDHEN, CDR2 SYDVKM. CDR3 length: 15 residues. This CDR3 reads CASTRQGTYTGELFF. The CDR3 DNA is TGTGCCAGCACCCGACAGGGGACCTACACCGGGGAGCTGTTTTTT.

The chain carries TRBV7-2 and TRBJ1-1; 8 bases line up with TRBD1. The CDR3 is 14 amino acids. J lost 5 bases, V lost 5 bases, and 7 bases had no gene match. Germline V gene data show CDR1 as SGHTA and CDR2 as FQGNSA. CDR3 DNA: TGTGCCAGCAGCCCCCGGACAGGGATGACTGAAGCTTTCTTT. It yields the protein CASSPRTGMTEAFF.

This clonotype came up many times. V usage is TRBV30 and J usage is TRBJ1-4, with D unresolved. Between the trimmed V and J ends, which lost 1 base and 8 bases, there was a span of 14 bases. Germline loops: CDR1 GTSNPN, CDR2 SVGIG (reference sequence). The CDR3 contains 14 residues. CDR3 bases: TGTGCCTGGAGTGACATGGTGGGCGGCGAAAAACTGTTTTTT. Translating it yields CAWSDMVGGEKLFF.

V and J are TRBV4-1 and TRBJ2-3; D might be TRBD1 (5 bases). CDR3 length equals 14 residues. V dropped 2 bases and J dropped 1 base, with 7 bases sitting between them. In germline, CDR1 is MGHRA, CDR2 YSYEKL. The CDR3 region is CASSQPQGTDTQYF. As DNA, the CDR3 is TGCGCCAGCAGCCAACCACAGGGCACAGATACGCAGTATTTT.

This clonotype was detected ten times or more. CDR3 amino acids: CSVGTDYEQYF. CDR3 bases: TGCAGCGTTGGGACGGACTACGAGCAGTACTTC. J is TRBJ2-7 and V is TRBV29-1; D not certain. The germline gives CDR1 SQVTM, CDR2 ANQGSEA. This CDR3 comprises 11 residues. Between the trimmed V and J ends, which lost 4 bases and 3 bases, there was a span of 7 bases.

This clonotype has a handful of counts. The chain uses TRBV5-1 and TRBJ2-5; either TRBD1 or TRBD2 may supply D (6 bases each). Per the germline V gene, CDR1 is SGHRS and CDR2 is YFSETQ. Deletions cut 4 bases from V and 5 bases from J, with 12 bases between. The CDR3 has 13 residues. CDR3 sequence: CASSPTGAETQYF. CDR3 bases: TGCGCCAGCAGCCCGACGGGGGCGGAGACCCAGTACTTC.

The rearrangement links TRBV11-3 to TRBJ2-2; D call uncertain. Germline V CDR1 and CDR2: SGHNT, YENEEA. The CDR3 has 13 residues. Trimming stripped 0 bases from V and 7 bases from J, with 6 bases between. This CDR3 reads CASSLDGVGELFF. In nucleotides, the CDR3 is TGTGCCAGCAGCTTAGATGGGGTCGGGGAGCTGTTTTTT.

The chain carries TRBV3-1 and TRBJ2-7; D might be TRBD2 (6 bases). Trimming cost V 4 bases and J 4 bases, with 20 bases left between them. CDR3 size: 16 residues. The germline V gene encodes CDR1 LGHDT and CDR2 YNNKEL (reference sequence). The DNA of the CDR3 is TGTGCCAGCAGCCCCCCGGGAACGGGTGGGGGGTACGAGCAGTACTTC. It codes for CASSPPGTGGGYEQYF.

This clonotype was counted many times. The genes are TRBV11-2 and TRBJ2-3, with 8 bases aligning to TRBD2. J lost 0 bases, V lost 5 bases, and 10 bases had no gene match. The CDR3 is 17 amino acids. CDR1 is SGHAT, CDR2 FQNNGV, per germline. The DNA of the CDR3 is TGTGCCAGCAGCAAGGGGATAGCGGGACTTAGCACAGATACGCAGTATTTT. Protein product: CASSKGIAGLSTDTQYF.

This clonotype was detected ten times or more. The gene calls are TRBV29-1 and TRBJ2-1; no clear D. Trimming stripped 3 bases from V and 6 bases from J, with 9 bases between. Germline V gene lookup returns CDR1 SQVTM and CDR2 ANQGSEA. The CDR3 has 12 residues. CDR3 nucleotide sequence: TGCAGCGTTGACGGTGACGGCAATGAGCAGTTCTTC. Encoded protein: CSVDGDGNEQFF.

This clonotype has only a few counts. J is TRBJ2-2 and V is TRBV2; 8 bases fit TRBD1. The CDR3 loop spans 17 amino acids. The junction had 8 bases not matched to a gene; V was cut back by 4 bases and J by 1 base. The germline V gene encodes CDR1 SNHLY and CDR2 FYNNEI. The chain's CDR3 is CASSVSLDRENTGELFF. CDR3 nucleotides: TGTGCCAGCAGTGTTTCTCTGGACAGGGAGAACACCGGGGAGCTGTTTTTT.

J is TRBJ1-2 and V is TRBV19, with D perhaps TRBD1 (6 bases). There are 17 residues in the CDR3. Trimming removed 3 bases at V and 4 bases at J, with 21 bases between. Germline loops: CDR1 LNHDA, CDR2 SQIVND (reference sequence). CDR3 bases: TGTGCCAGTAGTATCTCCCAAAGGGGGTTATATCGCTATGGCTACACCTTC. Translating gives CASSISQRGLYRYGYTF.

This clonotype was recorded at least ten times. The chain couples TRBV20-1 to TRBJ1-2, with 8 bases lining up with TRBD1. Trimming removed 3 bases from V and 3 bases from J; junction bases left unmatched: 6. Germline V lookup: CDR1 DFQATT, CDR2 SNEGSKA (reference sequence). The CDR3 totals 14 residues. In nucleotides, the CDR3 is TGCAGTGCTAGGGCGGGACAGGCTTACTATGGCTACACCTTC. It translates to CSARAGQAYYGYTF.